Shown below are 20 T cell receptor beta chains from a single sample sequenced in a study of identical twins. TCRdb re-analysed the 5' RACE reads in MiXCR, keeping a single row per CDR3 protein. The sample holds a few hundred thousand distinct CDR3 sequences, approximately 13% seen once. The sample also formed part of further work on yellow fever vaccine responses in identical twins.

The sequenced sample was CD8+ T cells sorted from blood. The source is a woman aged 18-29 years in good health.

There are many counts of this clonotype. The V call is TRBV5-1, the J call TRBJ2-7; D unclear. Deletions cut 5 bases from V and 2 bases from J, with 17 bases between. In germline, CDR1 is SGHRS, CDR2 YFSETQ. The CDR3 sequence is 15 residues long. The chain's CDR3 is CASSRIDILPYEQYF. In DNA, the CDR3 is TGCGCCAGCAGTAGGATAGATATCTTACCCTACGAGCAGTACTTC. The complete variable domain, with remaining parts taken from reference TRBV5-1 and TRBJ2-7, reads KAGVTQTPRYLIKTRGQQVTLSCSPISGHRSVSWYQQTPGQGLQFLFEYFSETQRNKGNFPGRFSGRQFSNSRSEMNVSTLELGDSALYLCASSRIDILPYEQYFGPGTRLTVT.

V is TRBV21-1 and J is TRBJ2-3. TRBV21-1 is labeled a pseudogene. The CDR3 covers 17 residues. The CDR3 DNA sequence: TGTGCCAGCAGCAAAGCGCGTTTGGGAGCACGCACAGATACGCAGTATTTT. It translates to CASSKARLGARTDTQYF.

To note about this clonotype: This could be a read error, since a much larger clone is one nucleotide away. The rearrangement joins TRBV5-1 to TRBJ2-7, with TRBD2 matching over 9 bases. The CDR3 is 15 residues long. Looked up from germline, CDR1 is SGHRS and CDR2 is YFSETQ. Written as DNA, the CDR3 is TGCGCCAGCAGCCGGGGACTAGCTGAAGCCTACAAGCAGTACTTC. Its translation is CASSRGLAEAYKQYF.

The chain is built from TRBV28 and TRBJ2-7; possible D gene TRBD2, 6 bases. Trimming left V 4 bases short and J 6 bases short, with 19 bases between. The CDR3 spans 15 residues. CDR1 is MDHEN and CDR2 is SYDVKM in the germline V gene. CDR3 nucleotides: TGTGCCAGCAGTTCCAGGGAGACTAGGTTGATCGAGCAGTACTTC. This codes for CASSSRETRLIEQYF. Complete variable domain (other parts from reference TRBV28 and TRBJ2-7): DVKVTQSSRYLVKRTGEKVFLECVQDMDHENMFWYRQDPGLGLRLIYFSYDVKMKEKGDIPEGYSVSREKKERFSLILESASTNQTSMYLCASSSRETRLIEQYFGPGTRLTVT.

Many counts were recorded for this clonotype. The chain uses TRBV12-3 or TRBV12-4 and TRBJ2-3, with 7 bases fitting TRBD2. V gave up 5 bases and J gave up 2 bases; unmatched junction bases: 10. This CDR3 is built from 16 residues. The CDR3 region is CASSPVLAENTDTQYF. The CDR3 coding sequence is TGTGCCAGCAGTCCCGTTCTAGCGGAGAACACAGATACGCAGTATTTT.

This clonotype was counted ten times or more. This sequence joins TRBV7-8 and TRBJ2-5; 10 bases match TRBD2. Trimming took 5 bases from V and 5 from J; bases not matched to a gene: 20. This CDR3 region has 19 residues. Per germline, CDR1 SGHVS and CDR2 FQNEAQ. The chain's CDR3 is CASSQFTSGEPGRIETQYF. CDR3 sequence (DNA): TGTGCCAGCAGCCAATTCACTAGCGGGGAGCCCGGGCGTATTGAGACCCAGTACTTC.

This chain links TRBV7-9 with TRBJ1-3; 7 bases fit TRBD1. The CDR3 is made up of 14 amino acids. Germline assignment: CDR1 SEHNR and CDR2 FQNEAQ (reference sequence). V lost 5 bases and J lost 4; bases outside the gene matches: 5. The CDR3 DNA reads TGTGCCAGCAGCCACACAGGGGTAGGAAACACCATATATTTT. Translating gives CASSHTGVGNTIYF.

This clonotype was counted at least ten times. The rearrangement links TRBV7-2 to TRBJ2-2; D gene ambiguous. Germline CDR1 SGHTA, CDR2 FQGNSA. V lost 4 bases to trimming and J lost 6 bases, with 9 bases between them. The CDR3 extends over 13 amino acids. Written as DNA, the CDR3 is TGTGCCAGCAGCTCCCTACTTGCCGGGGAGCTGTTTTTT. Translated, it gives CASSSLLAGELFF.

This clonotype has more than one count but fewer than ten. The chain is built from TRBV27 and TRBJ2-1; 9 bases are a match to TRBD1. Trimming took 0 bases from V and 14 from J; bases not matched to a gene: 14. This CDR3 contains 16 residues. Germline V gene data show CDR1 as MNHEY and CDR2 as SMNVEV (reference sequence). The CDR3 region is CASSLSGGTGRALEFF. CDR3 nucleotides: TGTGCCAGCAGTTTATCGGGGGGGACAGGGAGGGCCTTGGAGTTCTTC.

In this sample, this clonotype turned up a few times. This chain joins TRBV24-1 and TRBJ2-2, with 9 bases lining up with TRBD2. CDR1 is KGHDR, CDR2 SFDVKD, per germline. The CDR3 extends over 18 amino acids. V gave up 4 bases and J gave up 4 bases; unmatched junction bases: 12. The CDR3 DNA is TGTGCCACCAGTGAGTTGACTAGCGGAGGAGGGAGCACCGGGGAGCTGTTTTTT. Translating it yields CATSELTSGGGSTGELFF.

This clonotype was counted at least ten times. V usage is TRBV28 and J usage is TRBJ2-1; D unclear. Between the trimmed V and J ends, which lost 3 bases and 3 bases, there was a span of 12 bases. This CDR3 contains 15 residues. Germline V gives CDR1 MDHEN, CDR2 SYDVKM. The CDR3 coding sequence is TGTGCCAGCAGTTTTCATCGGCCTAGCTACAATGAGCAGTTCTTC. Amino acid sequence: CASSFHRPSYNEQFF.

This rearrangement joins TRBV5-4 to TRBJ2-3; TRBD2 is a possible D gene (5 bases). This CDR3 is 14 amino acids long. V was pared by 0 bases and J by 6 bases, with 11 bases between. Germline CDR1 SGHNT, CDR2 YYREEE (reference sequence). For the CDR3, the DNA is TGTGCCAGCAGCTTGGGGCGGCCGGGGGATACGCAGTATTTT. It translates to CASSLGRPGDTQYF.

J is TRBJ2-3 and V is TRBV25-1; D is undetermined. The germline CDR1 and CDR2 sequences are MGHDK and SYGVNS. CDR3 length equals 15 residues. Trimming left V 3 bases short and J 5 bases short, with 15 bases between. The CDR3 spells CASSEDVSYRDTQYF. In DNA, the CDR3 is TGTGCCAGCAGTGAGGATGTAAGTTATCGAGATACGCAGTATTTT.

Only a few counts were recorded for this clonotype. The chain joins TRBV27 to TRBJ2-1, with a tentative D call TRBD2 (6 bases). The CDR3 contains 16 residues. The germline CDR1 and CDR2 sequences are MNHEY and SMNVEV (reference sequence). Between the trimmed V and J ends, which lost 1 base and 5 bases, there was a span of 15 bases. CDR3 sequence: CASSLFPPSGDNEQFF. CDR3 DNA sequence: TGTGCCAGCAGTTTATTTCCCCCTTCGGGGGACAATGAGCAGTTCTTC.

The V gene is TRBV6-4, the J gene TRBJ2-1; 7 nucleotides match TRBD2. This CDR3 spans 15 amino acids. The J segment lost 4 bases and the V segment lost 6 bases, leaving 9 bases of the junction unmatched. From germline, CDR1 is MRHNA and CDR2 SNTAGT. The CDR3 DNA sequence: TGTGCCAGCAGCCCTAGGGCGGGGGAGTACAATGAGCAGTTCTTC. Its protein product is CASSPRAGEYNEQFF.

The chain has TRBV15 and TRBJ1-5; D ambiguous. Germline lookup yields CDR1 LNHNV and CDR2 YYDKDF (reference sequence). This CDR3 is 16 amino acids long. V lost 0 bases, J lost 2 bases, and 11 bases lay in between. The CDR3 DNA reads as TGTGCCACCAGCAGAGATTGGGTAGTTGGCAATCAGCCCCAGCATTTT. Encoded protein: CATSRDWVVGNQPQHF.

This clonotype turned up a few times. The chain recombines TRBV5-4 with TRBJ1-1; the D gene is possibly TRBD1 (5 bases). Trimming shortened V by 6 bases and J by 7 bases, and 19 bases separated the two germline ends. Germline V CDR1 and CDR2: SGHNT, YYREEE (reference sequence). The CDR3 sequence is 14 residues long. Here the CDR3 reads CASTPGVGTGEAFF. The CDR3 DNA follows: TGTGCCAGCACCCCGGGGGTGGGGACGGGTGAAGCTTTCTTT.

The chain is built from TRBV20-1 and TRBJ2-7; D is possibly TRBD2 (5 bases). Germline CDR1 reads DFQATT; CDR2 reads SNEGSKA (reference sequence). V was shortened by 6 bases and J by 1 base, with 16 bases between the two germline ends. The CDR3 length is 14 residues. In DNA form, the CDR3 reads TGCAGTGCAATGCTAGCTGCCGAATCCTACGAGCAGTACTTC. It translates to CSAMLAAESYEQYF.

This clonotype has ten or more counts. CDR3 DNA sequence: TGCGCCAGCAGCCGGGGGACGGCGAATAATAATTCACCCCTCCACTTT. Its protein product is CASSRGTANNNSPLHF. The chain links TRBV4-1 to TRBJ1-6; D is perhaps TRBD1 (5 bases). The CDR3 loop spans 16 amino acids. V lost 4 bases and J 5 bases, leaving 15 bases between the germline ends. Germline V gene sequence: CDR1 MGHRA, CDR2 YSYEKL.

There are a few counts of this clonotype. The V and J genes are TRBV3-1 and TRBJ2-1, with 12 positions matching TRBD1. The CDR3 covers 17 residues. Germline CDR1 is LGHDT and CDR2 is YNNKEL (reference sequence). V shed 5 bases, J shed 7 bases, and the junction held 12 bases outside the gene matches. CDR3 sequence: CASSARYRDRGQNEQFF. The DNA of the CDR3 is TGTGCCAGCAGCGCACGTTATCGGGACAGGGGGCAAAATGAGCAGTTCTTC.